This T cell receptor beta chain is drawn from a study of CD8 T cells in Susac syndrome. Random hexamers primed reverse transcription of about 0.5 to 1 ug RNA. The authors amplified TCR beta CDR3 across 54 Vbeta and 13 Jbeta using immunoSEQ multiplex PCR. TCRdb re-called the immunoSEQ multiplex PCR reads through MiXCR, storing one row per CDR3 protein. This table holds under 200,000 distinct CDR3 sequences, roughly 90% found once. Germline lookup yields CDR1 SNHLY and CDR2 FYNNEI. The CDR3 length is 12 residues. V was shortened by 8 bases and J by 8 bases, with 13 bases between the two germline ends. CD8+ and CD4+ T cells from blood underwent TCR beta sequencing.

The sequence derives from a human donor with Susac syndrome. The chain carries TRBV2 and TRBJ2-1, with unresolved D. The sample was CD4+ T cells from PBMCs. The CDR3 protein is CASFLSSHEQFF. The CDR3 DNA is TGTGCCAGCTTCCTATCCTCCCATGAGCAGTTCTTC.